Listed below are T cell receptor beta chains from one sample, sequenced in a study of cytomegalovirus exposure and HLA in healthy donors. Measured with immunoSEQ multiplex PCR; TCRdb has only the in-frame clones, and not every one. The table records roughly 100,000 clones, 70% to 80% of them present only once. Input material: PBMCs. These receptors all stem from a boy between 10 and 17 years old in good health and CMV-seronegative. Both conserved end residues are part of each CDR3. A D gene is named only where the DNA matches it firmly. Part of the rows lack a size; the others show once, few, many or a class for expanded clones.

.,TRBV15,.,TRBJ2-5,CATSLDRTFQETQYF,TGTGCCACCAGCTTGGACAGAACCTTCCAAGAGACCCAGTACTTC
.,TRBV10-3,TRBD1,TRBJ2-1,CATGTGRYNEQFF,TGTGCCACCGGGACAGGACGCTACAATGAGCAGTTCTTC
.,TRBV25-1,.,TRBJ1-4,CASSEIGSGLEKLFF,TGTGCCAGCAGTGAGATAGGGAGCGGCCTTGAAAAACTGTTTTTT
.,TRBV27,.,TRBJ2-1,CASSLWGEGEQFF,TGTGCCAGCAGTTTATGGGGGGAAGGTGAGCAGTTCTTC
.,TRBV9,TRBD2,TRBJ2-5,CASSVGSGGPQETQYF,TGTGCCAGCAGCGTAGGGAGCGGGGGGCCACAAGAGACCCAGTACTTC
.,TRBV30,.,TRBJ1-6,CAWSVDRTNSPLHF,TGTGCCTGGAGTGTAGACAGGACTAATTCACCCCTCCACTTT
.,TRBV6-5,.,TRBJ2-3,CASSYEGDSTDTQYF,TGTGCCAGCAGTTACGAGGGGGACAGCACAGATACGCAGTATTTT
few,TRBV5-4,TRBD1,TRBJ1-4,CASSSPGTGVTNEKLFF,TGTGCCAGCAGCAGTCCCGGGACAGGGGTTACTAATGAAAAACTGTTTTTT
.,TRBV19,TRBD1,TRBJ1-5,CASSLTGGLNQPQHF,TGTGCCAGTAGTCTGACAGGGGGCCTAAATCAGCCCCAGCATTTT
.,TRBV5-4,.,TRBJ1-6,CASSPTQDKRPLHF,TGTGCCAGCAGCCCAACTCAGGATAAAAGGCCCCTCCACTTT
.,TRBV7-6,TRBD1,TRBJ1-6,CASSPRTGGSYNSPLHF,TGTGCCAGCAGCCCTAGGACAGGGGGATCCTATAATTCACCCCTCCACTTT
.,TRBV6-6,.,TRBJ1-1,CASIPHPENTEAFF,TGTGCCAGCATCCCTCACCCAGAGAACACTGAAGCTTTCTTT
.,TRBV30,TRBD1,TRBJ1-4,CAWSRRGRDEKLFF,TGTGCCTGGAGCAGAAGGGGGCGCGATGAAAAACTGTTTTTT
.,TRBV5-4,.,TRBJ1-1,CASSTSGSEAFF,TGTGCCAGCAGTACCTCAGGGTCTGAAGCTTTCTTT
.,TRBV28,TRBD2,TRBJ2-3,CASSQRSWRGGTDTQYF,TGTGCCAGCAGTCAACGTAGTTGGCGGGGGGGCACAGATACGCAGTATTTT
.,TRBV10-3,.,TRBJ1-1,CAISERSGPMNTEAFF,TGTGCCATCAGTGAGCGCAGCGGACCCATGAACACTGAAGCTTTCTTT
.,TRBV19,.,TRBJ2-1,CASSFRSYNEQFF,TGTGCCAGTAGTTTCCGCTCCTACAATGAGCAGTTCTTC